One and the same sample provided the 25 T cell receptor beta chains below, sequenced in a study of patients and donors after allogeneic stem cell transplantation. One entry per CDR3 protein results from TCRdb running MiXCR on the RT-PCR reads. The repertoire consists of 400,000 to 500,000 distinct CDR3 sequences, with 16% occurring once and the leading ten covering roughly 7%. The sequenced sample was blood, either unsorted or a sorted T cell fraction (not recorded which). These receptors all stem from a human donor who was either an allogeneic HSCT recipient or a stem cell or donor lymphocyte infusion donor (not recorded which). It is not recorded whose cells these are; they may come from a transplant donor.

This clonotype was found a few times. The chain links TRBV20-1 to TRBJ1-1; the D is unclear. Germline lookup yields CDR1 DFQATT and CDR2 SNEGSKA (reference sequence). Trimming took 6 bases from V and 5 from J, leaving 10 bases between them. The CDR3 sequence is 11 residues long. The CDR3 DNA sequence: TGCAGTGCAAGGACGCCAACTGAAGCTTTCTTT. It encodes CSARTPTEAFF.

The chain carries TRBV4-3 and TRBJ1-1; D may be TRBD1 (5 bases). Germline CDR1 LGHNA, CDR2 YSLEER. The CDR3 has 15 residues. V lost 0 bases to trimming and J lost 0 bases, with 8 bases between them. CDR3 amino acids: CASSQDGTVNTEAFF. The CDR3, as DNA: TGCGCCAGCAGCCAAGATGGGACGGTGAACACTGAAGCTTTCTTT.

The J gene is TRBJ2-5, the V gene TRBV7-9; tentative D call: TRBD2 (5 bases). The germline gives CDR1 SEHNR, CDR2 FQNEAQ (reference sequence). The length of the CDR3 is 14 residues. Deletions cut 1 base from V and 5 bases from J, with 11 bases between. This CDR3 reads CASSLEGSGETQYF. In DNA, the CDR3 is TGTGCCAGCAGCTTAGAAGGATCGGGGGAGACCCAGTACTTC.

V is TRBV6-1 and J is TRBJ1-5; D is unclear. The ends were cut back, 0 bases at V and 8 bases at J, with 14 bases in the middle. This CDR3 contains 15 residues. Germline-derived CDR1 and CDR2 are MNHNS and SASEGT. CDR3: CASSEASREGKPQHF. The CDR3 bases are TGTGCCAGCAGTGAAGCGTCCCGGGAAGGGAAGCCCCAGCATTTT.

The rearrangement joins TRBV20-1 to TRBJ2-1; the D gene is possibly TRBD1 (5 bases). There are 16 residues in the CDR3. V lost 3 bases, J lost 0 bases, and 15 bases lay in between. CDR1 and CDR2 from the germline V gene are DFQATT and SNEGSKA (reference sequence). The CDR3 DNA sequence: TGCAGTGCTAGGGGGCGAAGGGGTGGCTCCTACAATGAGCAGTTCTTC. Translation gives CSARGRRGGSYNEQFF.

This clonotype occurred a few times. This rearrangement joins TRBV12-3 or TRBV12-4 to TRBJ1-1, with 7 bases that match TRBD1. This CDR3 region has 15 residues. The trim removed 1 base at V and 5 bases at J, leaving 7 bases unmatched. This CDR3 is CASSLDRGRSTEAFF. CDR3 in DNA: TGTGCCAGCAGTTTAGACAGGGGAAGGAGTACTGAAGCTTTCTTT.

This clonotype was recorded a few times. The chain links TRBV20-1 to TRBJ1-5; no clear D gene. The CDR3 extends over 14 amino acids. CDR1 and CDR2 from the germline V gene are DFQATT and SNEGSKA (reference sequence). V lost 3 bases, J lost 2 bases, and 11 bases lay in between. The CDR3 DNA reads as TGCAGTGCTAGGGGAGGGCGAGGCAATCAGCCCCAGCATTTT. Amino acid sequence: CSARGGRGNQPQHF.

V gene TRBV20-1 combines with J gene TRBJ2-1; D is unresolved. This CDR3 is built from 10 residues. V lost 6 bases to trimming and J lost 8 bases, with 8 bases between them. The germline CDR1 and CDR2 sequences are DFQATT and SNEGSKA (reference sequence). The CDR3 loop is CSAQWYEQFF. CDR3 DNA sequence: TGCAGTGCCCAGTGGTATGAGCAGTTCTTC.

The genes are TRBV5-1 and TRBJ1-1; 8 nucleotides align to TRBD1. The CDR3 sequence is 16 residues long. Germline CDR1 and CDR2: SGHRS and YFSETQ. V shed 0 bases and J 1 base; nucleotides not matched to a gene: 5. The CDR3 loop is CASSLGTGIKNTEAFF. Written as DNA, the CDR3 is TGCGCCAGCAGCTTGGGGACAGGGATTAAGAACACTGAAGCTTTCTTT.

The V gene is TRBV29-1, the J gene TRBJ1-4, with 8 positions matching TRBD1. There are 16 residues in the CDR3. After removal of 5 bases from V and 0 bases from J, the junction contained 8 bases not matched to a gene. The V gene's germline CDR1 is SQVTM and CDR2 ANQGSEA. CDR3 amino acids: CSVLGQVDATNEKLFF. Written as DNA, the CDR3 is TGCAGCGTTTTGGGACAGGTAGATGCAACTAATGAAAAACTGTTTTTT.

The chain has TRBV3-1 and TRBJ2-7; tentative D call: TRBD2 (6 bases). The V end was cut by 0 bases, the J end by 3 bases, with 24 bases between. This CDR3 is 19 amino acids long. CDR1 is LGHDT and CDR2 is YNNKEL in the germline V gene (reference sequence). The CDR3 nucleotides read TGTGCCAGCAGCCAAGAACCACCATTCGGCGCGGGACCGTACTACGAGCAGTACTTC. Its translation is CASSQEPPFGAGPYYEQYF.

The chain employs TRBV20-1 and TRBJ2-3; no reliable D call. CDR1 is DFQATT, CDR2 SNEGSKA, per germline (reference sequence). The CDR3 has 12 amino acids. V lost 3 bases and J lost 4, with 8 bases in between. The CDR3 region has the DNA TGCAGTGCTAGTCTGGGTGCAGATACGCAGTATTTT. Its protein is CSASLGADTQYF.

In this sample, this clonotype turned up a few times. This chain connects TRBV20-1 to TRBJ2-7, with D tentatively TRBD2 (5 bases). CDR1 and CDR2 (germline): DFQATT, SNEGSKA (reference sequence). The CDR3 sequence is 15 residues long. Deletions cut 0 bases from V and 0 bases from J, with 12 bases between. The chain's CDR3 is CSARDKRRSSYEQYF. CDR3 sequence (DNA): TGCAGTGCTAGAGATAAGCGGAGGAGCTCCTACGAGCAGTACTTC.

This clonotype was seen a few times. This chain joins TRBV20-1 and TRBJ2-7; no reliable D call. The V end was cut by 5 bases, the J end by 6 bases, with 11 bases between. Looked up from germline, CDR1 is DFQATT and CDR2 is SNEGSKA (reference sequence). The CDR3 totals 11 residues. CDR3 protein: CSAGRRGEQYF. For the CDR3, the DNA is TGCAGTGCTGGTAGACGAGGCGAGCAGTACTTC.

A few counts support this clonotype. V and J are TRBV5-1 and TRBJ2-6, with D perhaps TRBD1 (6 bases). There are 15 residues in the CDR3. The germline V gene encodes CDR1 SGHRS and CDR2 YFSETQ. The V and J ends lost 5 bases and 2 bases respectively, with 11 bases between them. As DNA, the CDR3 is TGCGCCAGCAGTTTCGGACAGCCTGGGGCCAACGTCCTGACTTTC. The encoded protein is CASSFGQPGANVLTF.

Regarding this clonotype: This could be a read error, since a much larger clone is one nucleotide away. The final CDR3 position lacks the conserved phenylalanine or tryptophan, pointing to a likely read error. V and J are TRBV12-3 or TRBV12-4 and TRBJ1-5, with D perhaps matching TRBD1 (6 bases). The CDR3 covers 15 residues. The V gene lost 1 base and the J gene lost 4 bases, with 11 bases spanning the gap. CDR3 residues: CASSLGDTSNQPQHS. The CDR3 DNA follows: TGTGCCAGCAGTTTAGGGGACACTTCTAATCAGCCCCAGCATTCT.

CDR3 DNA sequence: TGTGCCAGCAGCCCCTGGGGACAGGTTAACTATGGCTACACCTTC. It encodes CASSPWGQVNYGYTF. The chain employs TRBV3-1 and TRBJ1-2; 8 nucleotides agree with TRBD1. J was trimmed by 1 base and V by 4 bases; bases with no gene match: 5. Germline V gene data show CDR1 as LGHDT and CDR2 as YNNKEL (reference sequence). The length of the CDR3 is 15 residues.

This clonotype was detected only a few times. This chain links TRBV20-1 with TRBJ2-7; possibly TRBD1 or TRBD2 for D (7 bases each). Trimming took 6 bases from V and 2 from J, leaving 14 bases between them. There are 13 residues in the CDR3. CDR1 is DFQATT and CDR2 is SNEGSKA in the germline V gene (reference sequence). The CDR3 DNA follows: TGCAGTGCCGCCCAGGGGGGGGCCTACGAGCAGTACTTC. Its translation: CSAAQGGAYEQYF.

CDR3 loop: CASSGRALSNQPQHF. The DNA for the CDR3 is TGTGCCAGTAGTGGCCGGGCCCTGAGCAATCAGCCCCAGCATTTT. The V gene is TRBV19, the J gene TRBJ1-5; D ambiguous. CDR1 and CDR2 (germline): LNHDA, SQIVND (reference sequence). This CDR3 is 15 amino acids long. The V and J ends lost 5 bases and 1 base respectively, with 12 bases between them.

The chain joins TRBV20-1 to TRBJ2-5, with TRBD1 matching over 11 bases. With V trimmed by 0 bases and J by 7 bases, 19 bases remained unmatched. The germline CDR1 and CDR2 sequences are DFQATT and SNEGSKA (reference sequence). This CDR3 has 19 amino acids. The CDR3 sequence: CSARDGTGGRQRPSTTQYF. CDR3 DNA: TGCAGTGCTAGAGACGGGACAGGGGGTCGCCAGAGACCCAGTACGACCCAGTACTTC.

This clonotype was seen a few times. The chain carries TRBV4-3 and TRBJ2-1, with 11 bases aligning to TRBD2. The CDR3 is 16 residues long. The trim removed 1 base at V and 5 bases at J, leaving 4 bases unmatched. The germline V gene has CDR1 LGHNA and CDR2 YSLEER. CDR3 DNA sequence: TGCGCCAGCAGCCAAGGTCTAGCGGGGGGACACAATGAGCAGTTCTTC. Its protein product is CASSQGLAGGHNEQFF.

This sequence joins TRBV30 and TRBJ1-2; D perhaps matches TRBD1 (6 bases). CDR3 size: 11 residues. In germline, CDR1 is GTSNPN, CDR2 SVGIG (reference sequence). V lost 4 bases to trimming and J lost 6 bases, with 9 bases between them. CDR3 coding DNA: TGTGCCTGGAACAGGGAAAATGGCTACACCTTC. Protein product: CAWNRENGYTF.

The chain recombines TRBV11-3 with TRBJ1-2, with a possible D match to TRBD1 (6 bases). CDR3 length equals 13 residues. The germline V gene encodes CDR1 SGHNT and CDR2 YENEEA. V was pared by 2 bases and J by 8 bases, with 12 bases between. CDR3 coding DNA: TGTGCCAGCAGCTTACGGGGGCAGGAAGGCTACACCTTC. Translation gives CASSLRGQEGYTF.

This clonotype was counted only a few times. This sequence joins TRBV10-3 and TRBJ2-2; 12 positions match TRBD2. There are 16 residues in the CDR3. CDR1 is ENHRY and CDR2 is SYGVKD in the germline V gene. V shed 6 bases and J 0 bases; nucleotides not matched to a gene: 2. Here the CDR3 DNA reads TGTGCCATCAGACTAGCGGGGGGAACGAACACCGGGGAGCTGTTTTTT. This translates into CAIRLAGGTNTGELFF.

The chain combines TRBV29-1 with TRBJ1-1; D may be TRBD1 (5 bases). V was pared by 8 bases and J by 8 bases, with 12 bases between. There are 10 residues in the CDR3. CDR1 SQVTM and CDR2 ANQGSEA come from the germline V gene. The CDR3 nucleotides read TGCAGCTCCCAGCGGGGGGAAGCTTTCTTT. Its protein is CSSQRGEAFF.